These T cell receptor beta chains were read from a single sample in a study of T cell responses to AZD1222 COVID-19 vaccine. Assay used: immunoSEQ multiplex PCR; TCRdb lists only in-frame clones, some missing. The sample includes 150,000 to 200,000 clones, 90% of them seen just once. The input for sequencing was peripheral blood, taken on day 0 of AZD1222 vaccination. These receptors were taken from an adult in good health. Both conserved end residues are part of each CDR3. Each record gives: clone size, D gene, V gene, J gene, CDR3 protein, CDR3 DNA. D genes are given only for firm matches. A row's size may be missing; if present it is once, few, many or a size class.

clone size: .
D gene: .
V gene: TRBV30
J gene: TRBJ2-7
CDR3 protein: CAWSLGTTYEQYF
CDR3 DNA: TGTGCCTGGTCTTTGGGGACCACCTACGAGCAGTACTTC

clone size: .
D gene: .
V gene: TRBV11-3
J gene: TRBJ2-2
CDR3 protein: CASSLVQAADTGELFF
CDR3 DNA: TGTGCCAGCAGCTTAGTTCAGGCCGCCGACACCGGGGAGCTGTTTTTT

clone size: .
D gene: TRBD2
V gene: TRBV5-4
J gene: TRBJ2-2
CDR3 protein: CASSRTSADTGELFF
CDR3 DNA: TGTGCCAGCAGCCGGACTAGCGCGGACACCGGGGAGCTGTTTTTT

clone size: .
D gene: .
V gene: TRBV3-1/TRBV3-2
J gene: TRBJ1-2
CDR3 protein: CASSLRVNYGYTF
CDR3 DNA: TGTGCCAGCAGTCTCAGGGTTAACTATGGCTACACCTTC

clone size: .
D gene: .
V gene: TRBV5-1
J gene: TRBJ2-5
CDR3 protein: CASRVGLAQETQYF
CDR3 DNA: TGCGCCAGCAGAGTAGGTCTAGCCCAAGAGACCCAGTACTTC

clone size: .
D gene: .
V gene: TRBV4-2
J gene: TRBJ1-1
CDR3 protein: CASSPKQGNTEAFF
CDR3 DNA: TGTGCCAGCAGCCCGAAACAGGGGAACACTGAAGCTTTCTTT

clone size: once
D gene: .
V gene: TRBV18
J gene: TRBJ2-3
CDR3 protein: CASSPIGDTQYF
CDR3 DNA: TGTGCCAGCTCACCAATCGGGGATACGCAGTATTTT

clone size: .
D gene: TRBD1
V gene: TRBV5-1
J gene: TRBJ2-7
CDR3 protein: CASSVTGSAYEQYF
CDR3 DNA: TGCGCCAGCAGCGTGACAGGGAGTGCCTACGAGCAGTACTTC

clone size: .
D gene: .
V gene: TRBV7-8
J gene: TRBJ2-5
CDR3 protein: CASSLSLVATQYF
CDR3 DNA: TGTGCCAGCAGCTTAAGCCTAGTCGCGACCCAGTACTTC

clone size: .
D gene: .
V gene: TRBV28
J gene: TRBJ2-2
CDR3 protein: CASSLSGHANTGELFF
CDR3 DNA: TGTGCCAGCAGCCTATCAGGGCACGCGAACACCGGGGAGCTGTTTTTT

clone size: .
D gene: TRBD2
V gene: TRBV6-5
J gene: TRBJ2-1
CDR3 protein: CASRSQPRGGEQFF
CDR3 DNA: TGTGCCAGCAGATCCCAACCACGGGGGGGTGAGCAGTTCTTC

clone size: .
D gene: .
V gene: TRBV4-3
J gene: TRBJ1-1
CDR3 protein: CASSQGGRAVNTEAFF
CDR3 DNA: TGCGCCAGCAGCCAAGGGGGCAGGGCCGTGAACACTGAAGCTTTCTTT

clone size: .
D gene: TRBD1
V gene: TRBV5-1
J gene: TRBJ2-3
CDR3 protein: CASSSQGAGRTDTQYF
CDR3 DNA: TGCGCCAGCAGCTCCCAGGGGGCGGGACGCACAGATACGCAGTATTTT

clone size: .
D gene: .
V gene: TRBV5-4
J gene: TRBJ1-2
CDR3 protein: CASSPPTGSNYGYTF
CDR3 DNA: TGTGCCAGCAGCCCACCGACAGGATCTAACTATGGCTACACCTTC

clone size: .
D gene: .
V gene: TRBV30
J gene: TRBJ2-1
CDR3 protein: CAWSPRDNEQFF
CDR3 DNA: TGTGCCTGGAGTCCTCGGGACAATGAGCAGTTCTTC

clone size: once
D gene: .
V gene: TRBV6-5
J gene: TRBJ1-2
CDR3 protein: CASSSGEGYTF
CDR3 DNA: TGTGCCAGCAGTTCAGGGGAAGGCTACACCTTC

clone size: .
D gene: .
V gene: TRBV30
J gene: TRBJ1-4
CDR3 protein: CAWSVQGVEKLFF
CDR3 DNA: TGTGCCTGGAGTGTACAAGGGGTTGAAAAACTGTTTTTT

clone size: .
D gene: .
V gene: TRBV21-1
J gene: TRBJ2-2
CDR3 protein: CASSPREIANTGELFF
CDR3 DNA: TGTGCCAGCAGCCCTAGAGAAATCGCGAACACCGGGGAGCTGTTTTTT

clone size: .
D gene: .
V gene: TRBV19
J gene: TRBJ2-2
CDR3 protein: CASSGRSFPGGTGELFF
CDR3 DNA: TGTGCCAGTAGTGGCCGTTCCTTCCCCGGGGGCACCGGGGAGCTGTTTTTT

clone size: .
D gene: .
V gene: TRBV2
J gene: TRBJ2-3
CDR3 protein: CASSEGLAELTDTQYF
CDR3 DNA: TGTGCCAGCAGTGAAGGGTTAGCGGAGTTGACAGATACGCAGTATTTT

clone size: once
D gene: TRBD1
V gene: TRBV5-4
J gene: TRBJ2-7
CDR3 protein: CASSLSGTGGLEQYF
CDR3 DNA: TGTGCCAGCAGCTTGTCGGGGACAGGGGGCCTCGAGCAGTACTTC

clone size: few
D gene: TRBD1
V gene: TRBV6-5
J gene: TRBJ1-6
CDR3 protein: CASSNRGQNSPLHF
CDR3 DNA: TGTGCCAGCAGTAACAGGGGGCAAAATTCACCCCTCCACTTT

clone size: .
D gene: TRBD2
V gene: TRBV9
J gene: TRBJ2-5
CDR3 protein: CASSVSGGQALQETQYF
CDR3 DNA: TGTGCCAGCAGCGTTAGCGGGGGCCAAGCCCTCCAAGAGACCCAGTACTTC

clone size: .
D gene: .
V gene: TRBV7-3
J gene: TRBJ1-2
CDR3 protein: CASSLNPNYGYTF
CDR3 DNA: TGTGCCAGCAGCTTAAACCCTAACTATGGCTACACCTTC

clone size: .
D gene: TRBD2
V gene: TRBV9
J gene: TRBJ2-1
CDR3 protein: CASSVRGTSGGIEQFF
CDR3 DNA: TGTGCCAGCAGCGTTCGCGGGACTAGCGGGGGGATTGAGCAGTTCTTC

clone size: .
D gene: TRBD1
V gene: TRBV2
J gene: TRBJ1-1
CDR3 protein: CASSLTRTGQNTEAFF
CDR3 DNA: TGTGCCAGCAGCCTTACCCGGACAGGCCAGAACACTGAAGCTTTCTTT

clone size: .
D gene: .
V gene: TRBV5-5
J gene: TRBJ2-5
CDR3 protein: CASSLGSNQETQYF
CDR3 DNA: TGTGCCAGCAGCTTGGGATCGAACCAAGAGACCCAGTACTTC

clone size: .
D gene: .
V gene: TRBV4-3
J gene: TRBJ1-2
CDR3 protein: CASSQIGQRDGYTF
CDR3 DNA: TGCGCCAGCAGCCAAATTGGACAGAGGGACGGCTACACCTTC

clone size: once
D gene: .
V gene: TRBV4-1
J gene: TRBJ2-7
CDR3 protein: CASSQEGTSYRRSYEQYF
CDR3 DNA: TGCGCCAGCAGCCAAGAGGGGACCTCATACAGGCGCTCCTACGAGCAGTACTTC

clone size: .
D gene: TRBD1
V gene: TRBV3-1/TRBV3-2
J gene: TRBJ1-6
CDR3 protein: CASSRDRANSPLHF
CDR3 DNA: TGTGCCAGCAGCCGAGACAGGGCTAATTCACCCCTCCACTTT

clone size: .
D gene: TRBD2
V gene: TRBV27
J gene: TRBJ2-3
CDR3 protein: CASSFRTSGGTDTQYF
CDR3 DNA: TGTGCCAGCAGTTTCCGGACTAGCGGGGGTACAGATACGCAGTATTTT

clone size: .
D gene: .
V gene: TRBV5-6
J gene: TRBJ1-1
CDR3 protein: CASSLQGSFWSTEAFF
CDR3 DNA: TGTGCCAGCAGCTTGCAGGGAAGTTTTTGGAGCACTGAAGCTTTCTTT

clone size: once
D gene: .
V gene: TRBV7-5
J gene: TRBJ2-2
CDR3 protein: CAFIGVFF
CDR3 DNA: TGTGCCTTTATCGGAGTGTTTTTT

clone size: .
D gene: .
V gene: TRBV10-3
J gene: TRBJ1-6
CDR3 protein: CAIRESGSYNSPLHF
CDR3 DNA: TGTGCCATCAGGGAGTCGGGCTCCTATAATTCACCCCTCCACTTT

clone size: .
D gene: TRBD1
V gene: TRBV11-2
J gene: TRBJ1-1
CDR3 protein: CASSLERGGEAFF
CDR3 DNA: TGTGCCAGCAGCTTAGAGAGAGGGGGCGAAGCTTTCTTT

clone size: .
D gene: .
V gene: TRBV5-5
J gene: TRBJ2-1
CDR3 protein: CASSSGPSGLANEQFF
CDR3 DNA: TGTGCCAGCAGCTCTGGGCCCTCGGGGCTAGCCAATGAGCAGTTCTTC

clone size: .
D gene: .
V gene: TRBV7-6
J gene: TRBJ1-2
CDR3 protein: CASSLGQLYGYTF
CDR3 DNA: TGTGCCAGCAGCTTAGGACAGCTTTATGGCTACACCTTC

clone size: once
D gene: .
V gene: TRBV4-1
J gene: TRBJ1-3
CDR3 protein: CASSQDVLGSPPGNTIYF
CDR3 DNA: TGCGCCAGCAGCCAAGATGTGCTCGGCTCCCCTCCGGGAAACACCATATATTTT

clone size: .
D gene: TRBD1
V gene: TRBV19
J gene: TRBJ1-5
CDR3 protein: CASSRQGGVQPQHF
CDR3 DNA: TGTGCCAGTAGTAGACAGGGAGGGGTTCAGCCCCAGCATTTT

clone size: few
D gene: TRBD1
V gene: TRBV20-1
J gene: TRBJ1-2
CDR3 protein: CSGRGQDGYTF
CDR3 DNA: TGCAGTGGCAGGGGGCAAGATGGCTACACCTTC

clone size: .
D gene: .
V gene: TRBV5-6
J gene: TRBJ1-3
CDR3 protein: CASSLGTGSSRMAGNTIYF
CDR3 DNA: TGTGCCAGCAGCTTGGGAACCGGGTCCTCTAGGATGGCTGGAAACACCATATATTTT

clone size: few
D gene: TRBD2
V gene: TRBV2
J gene: TRBJ2-1
CDR3 protein: CASSTTSGGAKNNEQFF
CDR3 DNA: TGTGCCAGCAGTACGACTAGCGGGGGGGCGAAGAACAATGAGCAGTTCTTC

clone size: .
D gene: .
V gene: TRBV3-1/TRBV3-2
J gene: TRBJ1-4
CDR3 protein: CASSLRQRNEKLFF
CDR3 DNA: TGTGCCAGCAGCCTTAGACAGAGGAATGAAAAACTGTTTTTT

clone size: .
D gene: TRBD1
V gene: TRBV15
J gene: TRBJ2-3
CDR3 protein: CATSRSGGRNTDTQYF
CDR3 DNA: TGTGCCACCAGCAGATCAGGGGGACGCAACACAGATACGCAGTATTTT

clone size: .
D gene: .
V gene: TRBV7-2
J gene: TRBJ2-5
CDR3 protein: CASSLWPGAIQETQYF
CDR3 DNA: TGTGCCAGCAGCTTATGGCCGGGGGCGATCCAAGAGACCCAGTACTTC

clone size: .
D gene: TRBD2
V gene: TRBV5-4
J gene: TRBJ2-5
CDR3 protein: CASSFGLAETQYF
CDR3 DNA: TGTGCCAGCAGCTTTGGACTAGCAGAGACCCAGTACTTC

clone size: .
D gene: .
V gene: TRBV7-8
J gene: TRBJ1-5
CDR3 protein: CASSRMGGFGNQPQHF
CDR3 DNA: TGTGCCAGCAGCAGAATGGGAGGGTTTGGCAATCAGCCCCAGCATTTT

clone size: .
D gene: .
V gene: TRBV27
J gene: TRBJ2-1
CDR3 protein: CASSYPGDNEQFF
CDR3 DNA: TGTGCCAGCAGTTACCCCGGGGACAATGAGCAGTTCTTC

clone size: once
D gene: .
V gene: TRBV5-1
J gene: TRBJ2-2
CDR3 protein: CASTSGPQGRATGELFF
CDR3 DNA: TGCGCCAGCACCTCTGGGCCTCAGGGGCGAGCCACCGGGGAGCTGTTTTTT

clone size: .
D gene: .
V gene: TRBV6-2/TRBV6-3
J gene: TRBJ2-5
CDR3 protein: CASSYTEETQYF
CDR3 DNA: TGTGCCAGCAGTTACACTGAAGAGACCCAGTACTTC

clone size: once
D gene: .
V gene: TRBV6-6
J gene: TRBJ2-3
CDR3 protein: CASSYNPPKDTQYF
CDR3 DNA: TGTGCCAGCAGTTACAACCCCCCAAAGGATACGCAGTATTTT

clone size: once
D gene: .
V gene: TRBV7-9
J gene: TRBJ2-1
CDR3 protein: CASSSAGTYNEQFF
CDR3 DNA: TGTGCCAGCAGCTCCGCCGGGACCTACAATGAGCAGTTCTTC

clone size: .
D gene: .
V gene: TRBV6-5
J gene: TRBJ2-5
CDR3 protein: CASSPAVTYQETQYF
CDR3 DNA: TGTGCCAGCAGTCCCGCGGTCACGTACCAAGAGACCCAGTACTTC

clone size: medium-sized
D gene: .
V gene: TRBV6-5
J gene: TRBJ1-5
CDR3 protein: CASSYSLNQPQHF
CDR3 DNA: TGTGCCAGCTCGTACAGCCTCAATCAGCCCCAGCATTTT

clone size: .
D gene: .
V gene: TRBV9
J gene: TRBJ1-1
CDR3 protein: CASSVGTATEAFF
CDR3 DNA: TGTGCCAGCAGCGTAGGGACAGCCACTGAAGCTTTCTTT

clone size: .
D gene: TRBD1
V gene: TRBV7-2
J gene: TRBJ2-3
CDR3 protein: CASSSDRGADTQYF
CDR3 DNA: TGTGCCAGCAGCTCGGACAGGGGGGCAGATACGCAGTATTTT

clone size: .
D gene: TRBD2
V gene: TRBV6-5
J gene: TRBJ2-7
CDR3 protein: CASGLAGVYEQYF
CDR3 DNA: TGTGCCAGCGGTCTAGCGGGGGTCTACGAGCAGTACTTC

clone size: .
D gene: TRBD1
V gene: TRBV19
J gene: TRBJ2-3
CDR3 protein: CASSPRLGQGGLDTQYF
CDR3 DNA: TGTGCCAGTAGTCCGCGCCTCGGACAGGGAGGTTTGGATACGCAGTATTTT

clone size: .
D gene: TRBD2
V gene: TRBV2
J gene: TRBJ2-5
CDR3 protein: CASAVSGGGGETQYF
CDR3 DNA: TGTGCCAGCGCCGTTAGCGGGGGCGGGGGAGAGACCCAGTACTTC